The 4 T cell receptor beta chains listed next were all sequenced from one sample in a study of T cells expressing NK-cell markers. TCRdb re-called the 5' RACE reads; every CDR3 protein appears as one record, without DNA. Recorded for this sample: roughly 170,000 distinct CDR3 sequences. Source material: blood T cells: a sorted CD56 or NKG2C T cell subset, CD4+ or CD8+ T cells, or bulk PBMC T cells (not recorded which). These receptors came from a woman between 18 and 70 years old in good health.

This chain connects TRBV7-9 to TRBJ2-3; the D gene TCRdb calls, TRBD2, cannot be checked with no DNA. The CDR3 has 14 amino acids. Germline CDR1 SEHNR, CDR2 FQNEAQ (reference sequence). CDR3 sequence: CASSSGRSTDTQYF.

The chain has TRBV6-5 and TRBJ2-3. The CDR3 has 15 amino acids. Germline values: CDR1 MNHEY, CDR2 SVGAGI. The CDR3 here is CASSYRLAVTDTQYF.

CDR3 region: CASSDPGRRETQYF. This sequence joins TRBV27 and TRBJ2-5; TCRdb indicates TRBD1, and absent DNA this call remains unverified. The germline V gene has CDR1 MNHEY and CDR2 SMNVEV (reference sequence). CDR3 length equals 14 residues.

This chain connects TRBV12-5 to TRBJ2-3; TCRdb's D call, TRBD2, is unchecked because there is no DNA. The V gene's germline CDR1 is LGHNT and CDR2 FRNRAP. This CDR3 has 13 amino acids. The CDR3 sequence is CASGLTLGDTQYF.